Sequencing of this TCR beta chain was carried out in a study of cytomegalovirus exposure and HLA in healthy donors (dated by TCRdb to the late 2010s). For context, the study as a whole: An earlier analysis of around 600 of the donors reported about 250 Gb of sequence data and 117 million unique TCR beta sequences from about 200 million T cells. To predict cytomegalovirus infection status, the study combined high-throughput TCR immunosequencing, statistical association of individual TCRs with disease status, and machine learning. HLA typing covered class I and class II loci at four-digit resolution. The study aimed to test whether signatures of past pathogen exposure could be identified by cataloging public T cell receptors. Among a few hundred genotyped donors of the cohort, an average of approximately 230,000 unique TCR beta nucleotide sequences were sequenced per donor, roughly 20% of them non-productive. Typing coverage differed by locus: A, B, C, DRB1 and DQB1 were typed in roughly 620-640 donors, DQA1 in about 560, DPA1 in roughly 590, and DPB1 in around 440. In the later analysis, no new phenotypic data were used to find candidate immune exposures; instead, reliance was placed on TCR beta sequences and their occurrence across donors. In a later genetic analysis, genome-wide SNP genotypes for about 55% of the 666 donors were used, and that subset was treated as a discovery cohort. About 5 DR-DQ haplotypes were handled as single units for association and clustering, since linkage in the cohort was strong. Roughly 300 gigabases of sequencing data and 78 million or so unique TCR sequences were included in an early release covering over 600 HLA-typed donors. Every discovery cohort repertoire had been produced on one sequencing platform. Along with the roughly 700-subject first cohort, a separate validation cohort of over a hundred different subjects was used. An earlier analysis of about 620 of the donors applied high-throughput TCR beta sequencing to assess whether each TCR beta V gene segment acted as functional or pseudogenic. Donor age, sex, ethnicity and CMV serostatus were collected together with the repertoire data. The T cell repertoires of about 700 subjects were profiled by immunosequencing and related to cytomegalovirus serostatus. Among the roughly 400 genotyped donors, around 79% belonged to the genetic ancestry cluster associated with self-reported Caucasian donors. A later analysis re-analyzed previously published TCR beta repertoires from several hundred donors and added high-resolution HLA genotyping to study TCR occurrence patterns.

Results and caveats for the whole study, not just this receptor: The authors suggested that the approach could potentially be extended to other disease states and immunological phenotypes. While some public TCRs were present in many individuals, most TCR sequences turned up only very rarely across donors. A later genetic analysis associated a missense DCLRE1C variant with V-gene and J-gene trimming of TCR beta chains, and an independent cohort replicated the association. A few of the identified cytomegalovirus-associated TCR beta chains were confirmed in vitro to be specific for cytomegalovirus antigens. In a later analysis, several top co-occurrence clusters were reported to appear linked to parvovirus B19, influenza, CMV and Epstein-Barr virus. Sequencing depth was assumed to be roughly uniform across donors in the presence/absence analyses, though that assumption may not hold. A later genetic analysis reported fewer N-insertions in productive TCRs among donors in an Asian-associated ancestry cluster than the roughly 700-donor mean. Because counts were too low, fewer than 20 rarely observed V segments, including chromosome 9 orphons, were excluded from the earlier analysis of several hundred of the donors. Specific HLA alleles were associated with roughly 17,000 TCR beta sequences at a false discovery rate of 0.05 in a later analysis. According to a later analysis, most CMV-associated TCR beta chains appeared to be HLA-restricted, and the HLA associations seemed to be driven largely by CMV exposure. According to a later analysis, TCR association rates differed among HLA loci, with DRB1 alleles showing the most associated TCRs and HLA-C alleles showing the fewest. Because some donors lacked HLA typing at each locus, the association tests relied only on the typed subset. A later analysis found that HLA-associated TCR beta chains were more clonally expanded and had lower generation probabilities than equally common non-associated chains. A cluster of highly shared sequence variants was judged likely to represent a technical artifact of the sequencing pipeline. Linkage disequilibrium might explain the correlated functional status among segregating V segments, but an unknown experimental factor could not be ruled out. Because the 87-base-pair reads could not distinguish some IMGT-functional V segments, including TRBV6-2 and TRBV6-3, those segments were excluded. A further reported finding was that TCR beta sequences accurately predicted the HLA-A and HLA-B alleles for most subjects in the first cohort. The cohort was sequenced for TCR beta chains only, and without alpha or paired-chain data the features that could be detected were limited. Broadly in line with IMGT annotations, most TCR beta V segments showed up in productive rearrangements about 87% or about 30% of the time in an earlier analysis of several hundred of the donors. Strong co-occurrence of HLA alleles, especially DR and DQ, made assigning TCR associations to individual alleles difficult. In both the original and validation cohorts, the classifier was reported to diagnose cytomegalovirus status with high specificity and sensitivity. The study listed 150 to 200 TCR beta chains as associated with cytomegalovirus. For the cohort, immune exposure information was limited to CMV serostatus.

The receptor library was made with the immunoSEQ multiplex PCR assay. A mixture of 60 forward primers for TCR Vbeta segments and 13 reverse primers for TCR Jbeta segments was used in the multiplex PCR. A multiplex PCR assay on genomic DNA amplified the CDR3 region of rearranged TCR beta genes. On the Illumina HiSeq System, the amplified TCR beta libraries were sequenced as 87-base-pair reads. Per the source publication's procedure: A later analysis tallied 75 million to 95 million unique TCR beta chains across the 700 or so repertoires, and approximately 11 million of those chains were shared by two or more donors. Raw reads were error-corrected and collapsed into unique sequences by a nearest-neighbor algorithm in which closely related sequences were merged to remove PCR and sequencing errors. Alignment of CDR3 sequences to IMGT reference sequences was used to assign V, D and J gene segments. Each retained sequence needed at least a six-nucleotide match to both a V gene segment and a J gene segment. Rearrangements were called productive when the CDR3 lacked stop codons and stayed in frame with V and J; all others were non-productive. Following IMGT convention, CDR3 was defined as the stretch from the second conserved V-encoded cysteine to the conserved J-encoded phenylalanine. The earlier analysis of about 500 of the donors excluded sequences that lacked an unambiguous match to a single V gene segment. An earlier analysis of just under 600 of the donors called V segments functional above 56.7% productive rearrangements and segregating when the between-donor standard deviation exceeded 5%. A statistical classification framework was developed to diagnose cytomegalovirus status using the catalog of TCR beta chain sequences. In a later analysis, TCR nucleotide sequences were compared against IMGT/GENE-DB human TR gene sequences so that V and J genes could be assigned. Using the TCRdist pipeline, a later analysis assigned CDR3 sequences along with most-parsimonious VDJ recombination scenarios. In a later analysis, each TCR beta chain was defined by its CDR3 amino acid sequence together with its V-gene family, and reads lacking a unique V-gene family were excluded. To address suspected cross-contamination and a sequencing artifact, a later analysis removed 450 to 700 highly shared, low-generation-probability nucleotide sequences. For each public chain, a later analysis derived a clonal expansion index from normalized ranks of inferred template counts within each repertoire. A later analysis computed generation probabilities with a VDJ recombination model fitted to out-of-frame rearrangements, and checked the results against IGoR. In a later analysis, hypergeometric tests were used to score TCR-TCR, TCR-HLA and TCR-CMV co-occurrence, with a repertoire-size bias correction applied to TCR pairs. A later analysis estimated false discovery rates by permuting HLA or CMV assignments 20 times. In a later analysis, co-occurring TCRs were grouped using DBSCAN, with TCRdist sequence similarity added in when clustering inside HLA-allele-positive subsets. Co-occurrence clustering excluded repertoires with fewer than 30,000 or more than 120,000 public chains, plus five with anomalous nucleotide sharing. The source is immuneACCESS, and TCRdb retained only in-frame sequences with V and J called. Part of the clones is not carried over; for the studies checked, unresolved V genes explain less than half of this, and the remainder is unexplained. Clone size and V and J calls were adopted from that table, with D and trimming inferred from the DNA. For this sample the table gives 84,000 or so clones, of which about 80% were detected only once. 1.4% of the sample goes to the ten largest clones.

The cohort comprised around 690 healthy bone marrow donors. All cohort members were sampled while nominally healthy, although unrecorded immune exposures were likely present. The donor was CMV seronegative and was included in the group of under 450 seronegative cohort members. Each donor provided a peripheral blood sample, and peripheral blood mononuclear cells were used for TCR beta sequencing. The Qiagen DNeasy Blood Extraction Kit was used to extract genomic DNA from the blood cell samples. This clone was observed a single time. The antigen this receptor binds is unknown. No qualities accompany the bases; no much larger clone lies one base away. CDR1 and CDR2, looked up from the germline V gene, are SQVTM and ANQGSEA. Counted from cysteine to phenylalanine, this CDR3 has 14 amino acids. Only CDR3 DNA is held: 42 bases, read in frame from base 1. V is shortened by 1 base, J by 4 bases, and the region joining them spans 13 bases.

The sample comprised PBMCs. The TCR sequence derives from a male donor in good health and CMV-seronegative. The sequence is built from TRBV29-1 and TRBJ1-2; the D gene is perhaps TRBD1, on 5 matching bases. The base sequence is TGCAGCGTTGAAGGAGGAAGGGGAATCTATGGCTACACCTTC. Translated, it reads CSVEGGRGIYGYTF. The variable domain in full, with residues beyond the CDR3 obtained from the reference TRBV29-1 and TRBJ1-2 genes, is SAVISQKPSRDICQRGTSLTIQCQVDSQVTMMFWYRQQPGQSLTLIATANQGSEATYESGFVIDKFPISRPNLTFSTLTVSNMSPEDSSIYLCSVEGGRGIYGYTFGSGTRLTVV.